One sample yielded the 24 T cell receptor beta chains listed below, sequenced in a study of blood T cell repertoires in COVID-19. Libraries were prepared by immunoSEQ multiplex PCR; TCRdb keeps only in-frame clonotypes and omits some of them. The sample holds about 180,000 clones; 80% are singletons and the top ten take approximately 14%. The source material was PBMCs or T cells enriched from blood (not recorded which). The receptors come from a man in his 60s who had been exposed to COVID-19.

The chain uses TRBV7-9 and TRBJ1-3; 8 bases map to TRBD1. The trim removed 6 bases at V and 2 bases at J, leaving 0 bases unmatched. The CDR3 spans 13 residues. The germline gives CDR1 SEHNR, CDR2 FQNEAQ (reference sequence). In DNA, the CDR3 is TGTGCCAGCAGGACAGGGGCTGGAAACACCATATATTTT. Amino acid sequence: CASRTGAGNTIYF.

This chain links TRBV29-1 with TRBJ1-5, with D possibly being TRBD1 (5 bases). Looked up from germline, CDR1 is SQVTM and CDR2 is ANQGSEA. The V end lost 4 bases, the J end lost 5 bases, and 12 bases lay between the germline ends. The CDR3 totals 13 residues. The CDR3 coding sequence is TGCAGCGTTGGGGGGGGTGGGGATCAGCCCCAGCATTTT. Its translation is CSVGGGGDQPQHF.

This chain uses TRBV30 with TRBJ1-2, with a tentative D call TRBD1 (6 bases). The CDR3 covers 13 residues. CDR1 is GTSNPN and CDR2 is SVGIG in the germline V gene (reference sequence). Trimming removed 1 base at V and 4 bases at J, with 10 bases between. CDR3 region: CAWSEGVFYGYTF. The CDR3 DNA is TGTGCCTGGAGTGAGGGGGTTTTCTATGGCTACACCTTC.

The V call is TRBV30, the J call TRBJ1-5; TRBD1 might be the D (5 bases). With 3 bases removed from V and 5 bases from J, the gap between germline ends came to 17 bases. Germline loops: CDR1 GTSNPN, CDR2 SVGIG (reference sequence). The CDR3 covers 15 residues. In DNA, the CDR3 is TGTGCCTGGAGGGGCTCCTCGGGGGGGGATCAGCCCCAGCATTTT. It specifies CAWRGSSGGDQPQHF.

The chain uses TRBV28 and TRBJ2-1, with a tentative D call TRBD2 (5 bases). The CDR3 has 16 residues. Germline CDR1 MDHEN, CDR2 SYDVKM. The V gene lost 6 bases and the J gene lost 4 bases, with 19 bases spanning the gap. The CDR3 sequence: CASSMVGGGFYNEQFF. The CDR3 DNA sequence: TGTGCCAGCAGCATGGTTGGAGGAGGCTTTTACAATGAGCAGTTCTTC.

V gene TRBV5-6 combines with J gene TRBJ2-6, with 7 positions matching TRBD1. The CDR3 extends over 17 amino acids. Germline CDR1 reads SGHDT; CDR2 reads YYEEEE. V shed 1 base, J shed 0 bases, and the junction held 4 bases outside the gene matches. The CDR3 sequence: CASSLTGAPSGANVLTF. CDR3 DNA sequence: TGTGCCAGCAGCTTGACAGGGGCCCCCTCTGGGGCCAACGTCCTGACTTTC.

The CDR3, as DNA: TGCAGCGTGGTCTGGACAGGGTACTACGAGCAGTACTTC. It encodes CSVVWTGYYEQYF. This chain joins TRBV29-1 and TRBJ2-7; 8 nucleotides align to TRBD1. The V gene's germline CDR1 is SQVTM and CDR2 ANQGSEA. The CDR3 totals 13 residues. With 6 bases clipped from V and 3 bases from J, the junction kept 7 bases outside the gene matches.

This CDR3 reads CASSMGLASTDTQYF. The CDR3 nucleotides are TGTGCCAGTAGTATGGGACTAGCGAGCACAGATACGCAGTATTTT. The chain has TRBV19 and TRBJ2-3; TRBD2 agrees at 10 bases. CDR3 length: 15 residues. The J segment lost 0 bases and the V segment lost 3 bases, leaving 0 bases of the junction unmatched. The germline gives CDR1 LNHDA, CDR2 SQIVND (reference sequence).

The CDR3 sequence is CATSQLKGAFSYEQYF. The CDR3 nucleotides read TGTGCCACCAGCCAACTCAAGGGGGCATTTTCCTACGAGCAGTACTTC. This chain links TRBV24-1 with TRBJ2-7, with 7 bases matching TRBD1. The junction had 12 bases not matched to a gene; V was cut back by 7 bases and J by 1 base. Germline V gene sequence: CDR1 KGHDR, CDR2 SFDVKD. The CDR3 is 16 residues long.

The rearrangement links TRBV28 to TRBJ1-3, with TRBD1 identical over 9 bases. The trim removed 6 bases at V and 2 bases at J, leaving 2 bases unmatched. There are 14 residues in the CDR3. Looked up from germline, CDR1 is MDHEN and CDR2 is SYDVKM. The DNA for the CDR3 is TGTGCCAGCAGAGGGACAGGGACTGGAAACACCATATATTTT. This sequence encodes CASRGTGTGNTIYF.

The chain employs TRBV7-2 and TRBJ2-2; D is perhaps TRBD1 (6 bases). The CDR3 runs 15 residues. V was clipped by 3 bases and J by 2 bases, with 10 bases between them. CDR1 and CDR2 (germline): SGHTA, FQGNSA. DNA of the CDR3: TGTGCCAGCAGCTTGACAGGCGCTAACACCGGGGAGCTGTTTTTT. Its protein product is CASSLTGANTGELFF.

The CDR3 reads CASSSGQGSYEQYF. The CDR3 nucleotides are TGTGCCAGCAGCTCCGGACAGGGTTCCTACGAGCAGTACTTC. This chain connects TRBV7-3 to TRBJ2-7, with TRBD1 matching over 8 bases. The germline V gene encodes CDR1 SGHTA and CDR2 FQGTGA. This CDR3 has 14 residues. V lost 4 bases and J lost 1; bases outside the gene matches: 3.

The chain has TRBV10-3 and TRBJ1-1; D remains ambiguous. CDR3 length equals 13 residues. The germline V and J ends were trimmed by 1 base and 7 bases, with 10 bases remaining between them. Germline CDR1 is ENHRY and CDR2 is SYGVKD. CDR3 nucleotide sequence: TGTGCCATCAGTGAGTTGCCAGGTGGTGAAGCTTTCTTT. Its translation is CAISELPGGEAFF.

This clone came up once. The chain combines TRBV30 with TRBJ1-2, with D uncertain. This CDR3 has 14 residues. Germline V gives CDR1 GTSNPN, CDR2 SVGIG (reference sequence). The V end lost 2 bases, the J end lost 8 bases, and 18 bases lay between the germline ends. CDR3: CAWSTGSPPGGYTF. The DNA for the CDR3 is TGTGCCTGGAGTACCGGGAGTCCTCCTGGGGGCTACACCTTC.

The table lists this clone with a few counts. The chain recombines TRBV27 with TRBJ1-2, with 7 positions matching TRBD1. The CDR3 is 15 residues long. Germline V gives CDR1 MNHEY, CDR2 SMNVEV (reference sequence). The V gene end was trimmed by 5 bases and the J gene end by 7 bases; junction bases not matched to a gene: 13. The CDR3 DNA reads as TGTGCCAGCAGTCCCCGATCAGGGGGGACTGGTGGCTACACCTTC. Encoded protein: CASSPRSGGTGGYTF.

This chain uses TRBV21-1 with TRBJ1-2; TRBD1, as called in the table, went unchecked against the DNA. TRBV21-1 is reported as a pseudogene. The CDR3 contains 17 residues. CDR3 nucleotide sequence: TGTGCCAGCAGCAACGTACAGGCGAAAGATGGTGACTATGGCTACACCTTC. Translating it yields CASSNVQAKDGDYGYTF.

The chain joins TRBV6-5 to TRBJ1-5, with 7 bases fitting TRBD1. Germline V CDR1 and CDR2: MNHEY, SVGAGI. This CDR3 is built from 14 residues. V gave up 6 bases and J gave up 3 bases; unmatched junction bases: 5. CDR3 bases: TGTGCCAGCAGGCGACAGGGCAACAATCAGCCCCAGCATTTT. Encoded protein: CASRRQGNNQPQHF.

The rearrangement joins TRBV7-2 to TRBJ1-3, with D perhaps matching TRBD1 (5 bases). Trimming shortened V by 2 bases and J by 4 bases, and 9 bases separated the two germline ends. The CDR3 runs 14 residues. The germline V gene encodes CDR1 SGHTA and CDR2 FQGNSA. The CDR3, as DNA: TGTGCCAGCAGCTTAATGGGGCGAGGAAACACCATATATTTT. Encoded protein: CASSLMGRGNTIYF.

This chain joins TRBV5-1 and TRBJ2-3; 8 nucleotides match TRBD2. Germline loops: CDR1 SGHRS, CDR2 YFSETQ. V lost 1 base to trimming and J lost 4 bases; unmatched junction nucleotides: 11. This CDR3 region has 17 residues. The CDR3 is CASSLSVGRGAADTQYF. CDR3 nucleotides: TGCGCCAGCAGCTTGTCGGTCGGGAGGGGGGCCGCAGATACGCAGTATTTT.

The V and J genes are TRBV18 and TRBJ2-1, with 11 bases that match TRBD2. Germline lookup yields CDR1 KGHSH and CDR2 LQKENI. V shed 1 base, J shed 5 bases, and the junction held 1 base outside the gene matches. The CDR3 length is 15 residues. As DNA, the CDR3 is TGTGCCAGCTCACCACTAGCGGGAGGGGACAATGAGCAGTTCTTC. The encoded protein is CASSPLAGGDNEQFF.

This chain links TRBV19 with TRBJ2-7; D may be TRBD2 (5 bases). The germline V and J ends were trimmed by 3 bases and 3 bases, with 12 bases remaining between them. The length of the CDR3 is 14 residues. The germline CDR1 and CDR2 sequences are LNHDA and SQIVND (reference sequence). In DNA, the CDR3 is TGTGCCAGTAGTATGGAGCTAGGACTCTACGAGCAGTACTTC. This sequence encodes CASSMELGLYEQYF. Together with reference TRBV19 and TRBJ2-7, the CDR3 gives the full variable domain: DGGITQSPKYLFRKEGQNVTLSCEQNLNHDAMYWYRQDPGQGLRLIYYSQIVNDFQKGDIAEGYSVSREKKESFPLTVTSAQKNPTAFYLCASSMELGLYEQYFGPGTRLTVT.

The J gene is TRBJ2-3, the V gene TRBV24-1; TRBD1 matches 7 bases. V lost 4 bases to trimming and J lost 4 bases; unmatched junction nucleotides: 10. The length of the CDR3 is 16 residues. Germline-derived CDR1 and CDR2 are KGHDR and SFDVKD. The CDR3 spells CATSEDGQGVPDTQYF. The CDR3 coding sequence is TGTGCCACCAGTGAGGACGGGCAGGGGGTCCCAGATACGCAGTATTTT.

The rearrangement joins TRBV5-1 to TRBJ1-6; TRBD1 agrees at 8 bases. Per germline, CDR1 SGHRS and CDR2 YFSETQ. V was pared by 4 bases and J by 8 bases, with 11 bases of the junction left unmatched. This CDR3 contains 16 residues. The CDR3 spells CASSPEGTGTYSPLHF. For the CDR3, the DNA is TGCGCCAGCAGCCCCGAGGGGACAGGAACTTATTCACCCCTCCACTTT. The variable domain in full, completed from reference TRBV5-1 and TRBJ1-6, reads KAGVTQTPRYLIKTRGQQVTLSCSPISGHRSVSWYQQTPGQGLQFLFEYFSETQRNKGNFPGRFSGRQFSNSRSEMNVSTLELGDSALYLCASSPEGTGTYSPLHFGNGTRLTVT.

The genes are TRBV2 and TRBJ2-7; 12 bases line up with TRBD2. The J segment lost 7 bases and the V segment lost 6 bases, leaving 10 bases of the junction unmatched. Germline V gives CDR1 SNHLY, CDR2 FYNNEI. The CDR3 has 15 amino acids. The CDR3 nucleotides read TGTGCCAGCAGCGACCGACTAGCGGGAGTTAGGGAGCAGTACTTC. This encodes CASSDRLAGVREQYF.